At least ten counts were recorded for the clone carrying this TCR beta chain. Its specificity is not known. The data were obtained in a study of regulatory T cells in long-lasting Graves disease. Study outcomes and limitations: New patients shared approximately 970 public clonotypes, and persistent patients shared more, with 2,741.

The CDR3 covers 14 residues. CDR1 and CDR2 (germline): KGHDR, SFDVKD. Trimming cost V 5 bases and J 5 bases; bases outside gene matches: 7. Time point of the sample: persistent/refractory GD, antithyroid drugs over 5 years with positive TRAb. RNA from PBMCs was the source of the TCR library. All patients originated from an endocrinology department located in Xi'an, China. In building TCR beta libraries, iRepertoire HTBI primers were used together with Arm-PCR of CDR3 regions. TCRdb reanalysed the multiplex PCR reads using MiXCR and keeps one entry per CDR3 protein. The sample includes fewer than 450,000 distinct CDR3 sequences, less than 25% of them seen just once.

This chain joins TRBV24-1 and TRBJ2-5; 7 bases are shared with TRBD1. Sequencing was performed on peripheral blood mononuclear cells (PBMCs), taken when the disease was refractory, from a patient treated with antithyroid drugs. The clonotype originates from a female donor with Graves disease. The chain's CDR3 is CATSARTGGETQYF. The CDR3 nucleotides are TGTGCCACCAGTGCTAGGACAGGCGGCGAGACCCAGTACTTC.